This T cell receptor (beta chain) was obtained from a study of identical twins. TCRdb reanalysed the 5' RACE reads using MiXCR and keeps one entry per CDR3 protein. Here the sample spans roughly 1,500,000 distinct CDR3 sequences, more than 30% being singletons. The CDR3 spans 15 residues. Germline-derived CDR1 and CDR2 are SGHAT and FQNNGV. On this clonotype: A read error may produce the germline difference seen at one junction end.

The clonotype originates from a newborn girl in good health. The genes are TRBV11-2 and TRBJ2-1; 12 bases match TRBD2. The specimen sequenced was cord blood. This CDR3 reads CASSRTSGAYKEQFF. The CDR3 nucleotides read TGTGCCAGCTCAAGGACTAGCGGGGCATACAAGGAGCAGTTCTTC.